This is a list of T cell receptor beta chains from one sample in a study. TCRdb used MiXCR to reprocess the RT-PCR reads, holding one entry per CDR3 protein. The data show about 700,000 distinct CDR3 sequences, with 12% to 15% seen just once and roughly 3.9% held by the top ten. What was sequenced was memory CD4+ T cells from blood. The receptor source for this set is a female donor in good health, serving as a healthy control. CDR3s include the opening cysteine and the closing phenylalanine or tryptophan. Each record gives: J gene, D gene, clone size, V gene, CDR3 DNA, CDR3 protein. The D gene is left open where the match is weak. Only some rows state a clone size, as once, few, many or a class for expanded clones.

>TRBJ2-3|NA|NA|TRBV5-6
TGTGCCAGCAGCCCCTGGGGAGCAGATACGCAGTATTTT
CASSPWGADTQYF
>TRBJ2-1|NA|few|TRBV7-6
TGTGCCAGCAGCCGCCGACAGGACAATGAGCAGTTCTTC
CASSRRQDNEQFF
>TRBJ2-7|NA|NA|TRBV29-1
TGCAGCGTTGAGATGGGAGACACCTTCTACGAGCAGTACTTC
CSVEMGDTFYEQYF
>TRBJ2-5|NA|few|TRBV6-6
TGTGCCAGCAGTCTGCTTGGAACAGAGACCCAGTACTTC
CASSLLGTETQYF
>TRBJ2-7|TRBD1|few|TRBV20-1
TGCAGTGCTAGAGATTGGGGACAGACCTACGAGCAGTACTTC
CSARDWGQTYEQYF
>TRBJ1-2|NA|NA|TRBV4-3
TGCGCCAGCAGCCCTTTGGGCGACTATGGCTACACCTTC
CASSPLGDYGYTF
>TRBJ2-3|NA|many|TRBV7-2
TGTGCCAGCAGCTTAGCGGGATGGGCGGATACGCAGTATTTT
CASSLAGWADTQYF
>TRBJ1-4|NA|few|TRBV12-3/TRBV12-4
TGTGCCAGCAGTTTAATTGGGCAAATCGATGAAAAACTGTTTTTT
CASSLIGQIDEKLFF
>TRBJ1-2|NA|NA|TRBV15
TGTGCCACCAGCAGAGAGAAAACAGGCGGCTACACCTTC
CATSREKTGGYTF
>TRBJ2-6|NA|NA|TRBV7-6
TGTGCCAGCAGCTTAGTAAGTTCGGCCAGCGCAGTCTCTGGGGCCAACGTCCTGACTTTC
CASSLVSSASAVSGANVLTF
>TRBJ2-1|NA|few|TRBV7-9
TGTGCCAGCAGCTTGGTCGGTAGGGGCTGGAATGAGCAGTTCTTC
CASSLVGRGWNEQFF
>TRBJ2-1|TRBD2|NA|TRBV6-4
TGTGCCAGCAGTGAATTAGCGGGAGTAAGGGTCAATGAGCAGTTCTTC
CASSELAGVRVNEQFF
>TRBJ2-1|TRBD1|many|TRBV7-2
TGTGCCAGCAGCATCGACAGGGGAAATGAGCAGTTCTTC
CASSIDRGNEQFF
>TRBJ1-6|TRBD1|few|TRBV18
TGTGCCAGCTCACCACCTAACGGACAGGGGGGGAATTCACCCCTCCACTTT
CASSPPNGQGGNSPLHF
>TRBJ2-1|NA|many|TRBV20-1
TGCAGTGCCGATCTTGGGACGGCCGATGAGCAGTTCTTC
CSADLGTADEQFF
>TRBJ1-6|TRBD1|NA|TRBV10-3
TGTGCCATCAGTGATCGGACAGGGGGTATGGTTTCACCCCTCCACTTT
CAISDRTGGMVSPLHF
>TRBJ1-5|NA|NA|TRBV7-8
TGTGCCAGCAGCTTCCTCCAGGATCAGCCCCAGCATTTT
CASSFLQDQPQHF
>TRBJ1-1|NA|few|TRBV7-2
TGTGCCAGCAGCCGGGAGAGATTCACTGAAGCTTTCTTT
CASSRERFTEAFF
>TRBJ2-7|NA|many|TRBV20-1
TGCAGTGCTGAAACGGGACGTAAGTCATACGAGCAGTACTTC
CSAETGRKSYEQYF
>TRBJ2-7|TRBD1|few|TRBV20-1
TGCAGTGCTCAAGGACAGGGGGCCTACGAGCAGTACTTC
CSAQGQGAYEQYF
>TRBJ1-6|NA|few|TRBV7-2
TGTGCCAGCAGCCCAGGGTACGATAATTCACCCCTCCACTTT
CASSPGYDNSPLHF
>TRBJ2-1|NA|many|TRBV20-1
TGCAGTGCCCCAAGCCAGAGCTCCTACAATGAGCAGTTCTTC
CSAPSQSSYNEQFF
>TRBJ1-4|NA|NA|TRBV30
TGTGCCTGGAGGTTCGGGCAGGTTAATGAAAAACTGTTTTTT
CAWRFGQVNEKLFF
>TRBJ2-3|NA|few|TRBV18
TGTGCCAGCTCACGGATGAGCGAGACCACAGATACGCAGTATTTT
CASSRMSETTDTQYF
>TRBJ2-1|TRBD2|NA|TRBV6-1
TGTGCCAGCAGTGGACTAGCGGGAGAAAAGCAGTTCTTC
CASSGLAGEKQFF
>TRBJ2-3|TRBD2|few|TRBV11-2
TGTGCCAGCAGCTTGGGACTAGCGGGTCGAACTAGCACAGATACGCAGTATTTT
CASSLGLAGRTSTDTQYF
>TRBJ2-3|NA|many|TRBV7-7
TGTGCCAGCAGCTTAGCGCCGGGGCGGGAGACAGGAGATACGCAGTATTTT
CASSLAPGRETGDTQYF
>TRBJ1-2|TRBD1|few|TRBV12-3/TRBV12-4
TGTGCCAGCAGTTTTAGCCAGGGGGAGTATGGCTACACCTTC
CASSFSQGEYGYTF
>TRBJ2-5|NA|many|TRBV6-5
TGTGCCAGCAGCTGGGACGGACGACAAGAGACCCAGTACTTC
CASSWDGRQETQYF
>TRBJ2-5|NA|NA|TRBV4-1
TGCGCCAGCAGCCATTCGGGATTAGAGACCCAGTACTTC
CASSHSGLETQYF
>TRBJ1-2|NA|few|TRBV27
TGCGTTTTGTTTAATGGCTACACCTTC
CVLFNGYTF
>TRBJ1-2|NA|NA|TRBV3-1
TGTGCCAGCAGCCAACAGGGGCGGGGCTATGGCTACACCTTC
CASSQQGRGYGYTF
>TRBJ2-5|TRBD2|NA|TRBV5-6
TGTGCCAGCAGCTCTAGACTAGCGGGAGAAGAGACCCAGTACTTC
CASSSRLAGEETQYF
>TRBJ2-5|NA|few|TRBV4-2
TGTGCCAGCAGCCGGAGTTGGGGGCCCGATGAGACCCAGTACTTC
CASSRSWGPDETQYF
>TRBJ2-3|TRBD2|NA|TRBV7-2
TGTGCCAGCAGCTTACCAGCGGGAGCGGTATATACGCAGTATTTT
CASSLPAGAVYTQYF
>TRBJ2-3|NA|NA|TRBV14
TGTGCCAGCAGCCAAGCTACTTATACGCAGTATTTT
CASSQATYTQYF
>TRBJ2-1|TRBD2|NA|TRBV28
TGTGCCAGCAGTTTAGGTACTGCGTCTAGCGGGAGTGATGAGCAGTTCTTC
CASSLGTASSGSDEQFF
>TRBJ2-5|TRBD2|few|TRBV7-9
TGTGCCAGCAGCTTAGTCCCGGGAGGAGGTGAGACCCAGTACTTC
CASSLVPGGGETQYF
>TRBJ2-5|NA|many|TRBV15
TGTGCCACCAGCAGAGATTACCCCGGAGGGACCCAGTACTTC
CATSRDYPGGTQYF
>TRBJ1-3|NA|NA|TRBV9
TGTGCCAGCAGCGCGGGGACCAGGGGCTCTAGAAACACCATATATTTT
CASSAGTRGSRNTIYF
>TRBJ1-1|NA|many|TRBV12-3/TRBV12-4
TGTGCCAGCAGTTGGGTGAGACAGTCAGAAGCTTTCTTT
CASSWVRQSEAFF
>TRBJ2-7|NA|few|TRBV12-3/TRBV12-4
TGTGCCAGCAGTTTAAGCGATGGCCCGGTTGGGTACGAGCAGTACTTC
CASSLSDGPVGYEQYF
>TRBJ2-7|NA|many|TRBV29-1
TGCAGCGTCGATCCAGGGGGGCGGGACGAGCAGTACTTC
CSVDPGGRDEQYF
>TRBJ2-3|NA|few|TRBV5-1
TGCGCCAGCAGCTGGAGGAGGGCCGCAGATACGCAGTATTTT
CASSWRRAADTQYF
>TRBJ1-3|NA|few|TRBV7-2
TGTGCCAGCAGCTTGACGGCAGGAACAGTAAGCTCTGGAAACACCATATATTTT
CASSLTAGTVSSGNTIYF
>TRBJ2-1|NA|NA|TRBV10-3
TGTGCCATCAGTCAGACAAGGACCTACAATGAGCAGTTCTTC
CAISQTRTYNEQFF
>TRBJ2-1|TRBD2|many|TRBV6-1
TGTGCCAGCAGTGCCAGGACTAGCGGTTACAATGAGCAGTTCTTC
CASSARTSGYNEQFF
>TRBJ1-5|NA|few|TRBV6-6
TGTGCCAGCTGGTTCAGGGCCAATCAGCCCCAGCATTTT
CASWFRANQPQHF
>TRBJ1-6|NA|NA|TRBV4-1
TGCGCCAGCAGCCCTTGGGCCGGCCAGGGTTCCTATAATTCACCCCTCCACTTT
CASSPWAGQGSYNSPLHF
>TRBJ2-7|TRBD1|few|TRBV5-1
TGCGCCAGCAGCCAGACCGGGACAGGGACTACCTACGAGCAGTACTTC
CASSQTGTGTTYEQYF
>TRBJ1-1|NA|NA|TRBV20-1
TGCAGACCAAGTCGGGCCGAAGCTTTCTTT
CRPSRAEAFF
>TRBJ2-3|NA|few|TRBV7-2
TGTGCCAGCAGCTTTATGGCGGGATTCACAGATACGCAGTATTTT
CASSFMAGFTDTQYF
>TRBJ1-5|NA|many|TRBV7-2
TGTGCCAGCAGCCCACTCGTTTTCAATCAGCCCCAGCATTTT
CASSPLVFNQPQHF
>TRBJ1-5|NA|many|TRBV28
TGTGCCAGCAGTGGGGGGTGGAATCAGCCCCAGCATTTT
CASSGGWNQPQHF
>TRBJ2-5|NA|many|TRBV7-2
TGTGCCAGCAGCTTGGGGTTAGCAGAGACCCAGTACTTC
CASSLGLAETQYF
>TRBJ1-5|NA|NA|TRBV29-1
TGCAGCGTTGAAAAGGAAGATAGCAATCAGCCCCAGCATTTT
CSVEKEDSNQPQHF
>TRBJ1-3|NA|few|TRBV4-3
TGCGCCAGCAGCCAAGATACTGGACGTGGAAACACCATATATTTT
CASSQDTGRGNTIYF
>TRBJ1-5|NA|few|TRBV7-2
TGTGCCAGCAGCTTAACCAGGGCCCAGCCCCAGCATTTT
CASSLTRAQPQHF
>TRBJ2-5|NA|NA|TRBV4-2
TGTGCCAGCAGCCCCCGGCCAGCGTTCCAAGAGACCCAGTACTTC
CASSPRPAFQETQYF